This T cell receptor (beta chain) comes out of a study of coeliac disease. About the research overall: High-resolution HLA typing was lacking; TRBV7-2 bias was queried instead. Study observations and caveats: The authors judged this method unsuitable for unbiased gliadin-specific T cell detection. Lower clonality than controls marked TRB and TRG repertoires from active celiac intraepithelial and lamina propria samples.

Here immunoSEQ multiplex PCR was the method, and the copy in TCRdb shows in-frame clones only, minus some. Altogether around 3,600 clones are present, 65% to 70% being singletons, with the ten largest covering around 5.7%. This CDR3 has 15 residues. CDR1 is SGHTA, CDR2 FQGNSA, per germline. In regard to this clone: Its antigen is not known. One junction end does not reproduce the germline sequence, and a read error may be involved. Other DNA sequences within the sample encode an identical CDR3.

Source material: intraepithelial lymphocytes from the gut. This receptor was obtained from a woman aged 60-75 years with active celiac disease. The V call is TRBV7-2, the J call TRBJ1-6, with D maybe TRBD1 (6 bases). CDR3 protein: CASTRQATYNSPLHF. In nucleotides, the CDR3 is TGTGCCAGCACCAGACAGGCCACCTATAATTCCCCCCTCCACTTT.